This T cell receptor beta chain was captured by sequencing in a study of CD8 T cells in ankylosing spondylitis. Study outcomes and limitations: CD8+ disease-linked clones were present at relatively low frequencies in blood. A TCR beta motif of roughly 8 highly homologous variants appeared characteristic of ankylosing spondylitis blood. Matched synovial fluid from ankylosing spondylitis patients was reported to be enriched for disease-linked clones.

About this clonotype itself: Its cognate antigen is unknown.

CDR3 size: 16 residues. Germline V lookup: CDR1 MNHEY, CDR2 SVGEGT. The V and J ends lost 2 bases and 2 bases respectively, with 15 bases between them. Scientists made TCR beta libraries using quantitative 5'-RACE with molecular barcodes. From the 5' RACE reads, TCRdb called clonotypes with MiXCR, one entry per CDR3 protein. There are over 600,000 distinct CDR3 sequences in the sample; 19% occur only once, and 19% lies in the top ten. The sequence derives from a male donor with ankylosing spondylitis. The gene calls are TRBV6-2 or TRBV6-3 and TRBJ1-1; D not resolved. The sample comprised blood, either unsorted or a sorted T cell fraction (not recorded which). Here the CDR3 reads CASSYNPKGANTEAFF. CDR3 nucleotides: TGTGCCAGCAGTTACAACCCGAAGGGAGCAAACACTGAAGCTTTCTTT.